The clone carrying this T cell receptor beta chain was counted many times. The CDR3 regions of TCR beta were amplified from RNA transcripts. The primer set for the first-round RT-PCR of the TCR CDR3 was HTBI. TCRdb processed the multiplex PCR reads anew with MiXCR; each CDR3 protein has one entry. This table has around 440,000 distinct CDR3 sequences, approximately 14% appearing once. Deletions cut 4 bases from V and 6 bases from J, with 28 bases between. The length of the CDR3 is 17 residues. Germline values: CDR1 SQVTM, CDR2 ANQGSEA. The data were taken from a study of T cells in Graves' hyperthyroidism and ophthalmopathy.

This sequence originates from a woman between 18 and 30 years old with Graves' hyperthyroidism. The chain employs TRBV29-1 and TRBJ2-7; D might be TRBD2 (6 bases). Sample: blood. In nucleotides, the CDR3 is TGCAGCGTTGCCGACGTTGACGGGAGCCAGTCTCGGCGCGAGCAGTACTTC. It is translated as CSVADVDGSQSRREQYF.